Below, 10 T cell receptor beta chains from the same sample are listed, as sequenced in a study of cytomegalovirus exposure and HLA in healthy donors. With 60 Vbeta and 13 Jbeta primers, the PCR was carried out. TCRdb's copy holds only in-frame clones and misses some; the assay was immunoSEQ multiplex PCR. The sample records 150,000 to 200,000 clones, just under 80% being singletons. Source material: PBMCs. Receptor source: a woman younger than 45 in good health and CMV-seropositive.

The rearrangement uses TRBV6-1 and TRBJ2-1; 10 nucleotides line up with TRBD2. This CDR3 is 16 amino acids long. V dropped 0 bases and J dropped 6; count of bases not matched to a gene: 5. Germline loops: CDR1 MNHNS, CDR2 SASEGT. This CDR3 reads CASSEAPAGGPNEQFF. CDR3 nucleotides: TGTGCCAGCAGTGAAGCACCAGCGGGAGGGCCCAATGAGCAGTTCTTC.

The DNA for the CDR3 is TGTGCCAGCAGTCTCGGGGGACAGGGACAAAACTATGGCTACACCTTC. Amino acids: CASSLGGQGQNYGYTF. V gene TRBV9 combines with J gene TRBJ1-2, with 9 nucleotides matching TRBD1. The V and J ends lost 5 bases and 2 bases, in that order; junction bases with no gene match: 10. This CDR3 spans 16 amino acids. Germline lookup yields CDR1 SGDLS and CDR2 YYNGEE.

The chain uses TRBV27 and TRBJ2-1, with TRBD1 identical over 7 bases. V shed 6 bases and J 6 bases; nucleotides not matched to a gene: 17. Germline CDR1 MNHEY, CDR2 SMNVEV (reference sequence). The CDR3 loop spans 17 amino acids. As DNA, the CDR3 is TGTGCCAGCAGCCCCGACAGGGTGGGCCTCCGGGGCAATGAGCAGTTCTTC. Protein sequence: CASSPDRVGLRGNEQFF.

CDR3 in amino acids: CASRDFFRGGKAGANVLTF. In DNA form, the CDR3 reads TGTGCCAGCAGAGATTTCTTTCGGGGGGGGAAGGCTGGGGCCAACGTCCTGACTTTC. V gene TRBV2 combines with J gene TRBJ2-6; TRBD2 aligns across 8 bases. Trimming removed 6 bases from V and 2 bases from J; junction bases left unmatched: 15. The germline gives CDR1 SNHLY, CDR2 FYNNEI. The CDR3 is made up of 19 amino acids. Using reference TRBV2 and TRBJ2-6 for the parts outside the CDR3, the full variable domain is EPEVTQTPSHQVTQMGQEVILRCVPISNHLYFYWYRQILGQKVEFLVSFYNNEISEKSEIFDDQFSVERPDGSNFTLKIRSTKLEDSAMYFCASRDFFRGGKAGANVLTFGAGSRLTVL.

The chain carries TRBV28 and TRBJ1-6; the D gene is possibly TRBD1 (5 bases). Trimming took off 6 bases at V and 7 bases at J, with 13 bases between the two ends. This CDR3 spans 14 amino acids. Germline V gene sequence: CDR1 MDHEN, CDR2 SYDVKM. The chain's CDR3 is CASRTWGENSPLHF. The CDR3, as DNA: TGTGCCAGCAGGACCTGGGGGGAGAATTCACCCCTCCACTTT.

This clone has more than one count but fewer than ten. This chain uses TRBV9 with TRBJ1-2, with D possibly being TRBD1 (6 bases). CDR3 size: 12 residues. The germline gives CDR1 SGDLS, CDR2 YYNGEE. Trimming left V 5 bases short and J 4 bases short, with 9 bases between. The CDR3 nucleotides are TGTGCCAGCAGTCAGGGGTTCTATGGCTACACCTTC. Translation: CASSQGFYGYTF.

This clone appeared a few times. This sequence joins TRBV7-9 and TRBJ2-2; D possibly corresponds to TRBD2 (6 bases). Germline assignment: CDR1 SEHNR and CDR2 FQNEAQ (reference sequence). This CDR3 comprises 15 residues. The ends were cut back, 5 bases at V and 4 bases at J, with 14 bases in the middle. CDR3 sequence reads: CASSRGTLLTGELFF. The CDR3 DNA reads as TGTGCCAGCAGCCGAGGGACTTTACTCACCGGGGAGCTGTTTTTT.

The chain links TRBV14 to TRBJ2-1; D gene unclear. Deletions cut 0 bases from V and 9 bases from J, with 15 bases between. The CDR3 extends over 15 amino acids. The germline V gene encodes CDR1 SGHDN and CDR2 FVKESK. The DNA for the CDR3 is TGTGCCAGCAGCCAAGATAGGCTACTATCAAGTGAGCAGTTCTTC. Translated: CASSQDRLLSSEQFF.

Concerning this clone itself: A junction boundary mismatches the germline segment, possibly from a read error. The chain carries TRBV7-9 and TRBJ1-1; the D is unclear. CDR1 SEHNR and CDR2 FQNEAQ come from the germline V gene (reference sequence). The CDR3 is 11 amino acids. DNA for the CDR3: TGTGCCAGCGGCTTCAGGCCGGAAGCTTTCTTT. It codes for CASGFRPEAFF.

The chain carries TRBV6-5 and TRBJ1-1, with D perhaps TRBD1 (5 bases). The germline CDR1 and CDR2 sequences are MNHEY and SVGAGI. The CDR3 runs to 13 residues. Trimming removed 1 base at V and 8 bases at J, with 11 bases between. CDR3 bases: TGTGCCAGCAGTTACTACCAGGGTCAGGAAGCTTTCTTT. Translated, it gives CASSYYQGQEAFF.